A selection of T cell receptor beta chains follows, all from one sample in a study of blood T cell repertoires in COVID-19. Some clones are missing from TCRdb's copy, which holds only in-frame ones; the method was immunoSEQ multiplex PCR. Among under 150,000 clones, 85% were seen once, and the ten largest hold about 3%. Sequenced material: peripheral blood. These TCRs come from a woman between 40 and 55 years old with active or convalescent COVID-19. Both conserved end residues are part of each CDR3. The D gene is left open where the match is weak. Only some rows state a clone size, as once, few, many or a class for expanded clones.

TRBV5-1,-,TRBJ2-7,-,CASSLQGLTYEQYF,TGCGCCAGCAGCTTGCAAGGACTAACCTACGAGCAGTACTTC
TRBV15,-,TRBJ2-3,-,CATSRASTDTQYF,TGTGCCACCAGCAGGGCCAGCACAGATACGCAGTATTTT
TRBV7-8,-,TRBJ1-1,-,CASRVGRGGLMNTEAFF,TGTGCCAGCAGAGTCGGCAGGGGAGGGCTCATGAACACTGAAGCTTTCTTT
TRBV6-6,-,TRBJ1-2,-,CASSYSSYGYTF,TGTGCCAGCAGTTACTCCAGCTATGGCTACACCTTC
TRBV10-2,-,TRBJ1-4,-,CASSALGPTNEKLFF,TGCGCCAGCAGCGCTCTGGGCCCCACTAATGAAAAACTGTTTTTT
TRBV27,-,TRBJ1-6,-,CASSLRQARSPLHF,TGTGCCAGCAGCCTCCGACAGGCCAGGTCACCCCTCCACTTT
TRBV7-2,-,TRBJ1-5,-,CASSVGLNSNQPQHF,TGTGCCAGCAGCGTAGGACTGAATAGCAATCAGCCCCAGCATTTT
TRBV7-2,TRBD1,TRBJ1-4,-,CASSTTPGQGAEVVEKLFF,TGTGCCAGCAGCACGACCCCGGGACAGGGGGCGGAGGTCGTTGAAAAACTGTTTTTT
TRBV10-3,-,TRBJ2-6,-,CATTTGRLSGANVLTF,TGTGCCACTACGACAGGTAGGCTCTCTGGGGCCAACGTCCTGACTTTC
TRBV29-1,-,TRBJ2-2,-,CSVLGGYTGELFF,TGCAGCGTCTTGGGGGGATACACCGGGGAGCTGTTTTTT
TRBV7-2,TRBD1,TRBJ1-1,-,CASSFTYDGTGGTEAFF,TGTGCCAGCAGCTTTACCTATGATGGGACAGGGGGCACTGAAGCTTTCTTT
TRBV9,-,TRBJ1-4,-,CASSVAATNEKLFF,TGTGCCAGCAGCGTCGCAGCAACTAATGAAAAACTGTTTTTT
TRBV10-2,TRBD1,TRBJ2-7,-,CASAGQVGSEQYF,TGCGCCAGCGCGGGACAGGTTGGAAGCGAGCAGTACTTC
TRBV6-2/TRBV6-3,TRBD2,TRBJ2-1,-,CASSFLAGRVNEQFF,TGTGCCAGCAGTTTTCTAGCGGGTCGGGTCAATGAGCAGTTCTTC
TRBV27,-,TRBJ2-3,-,CASKSLGTDTQYF,TGTGCCAGCAAGAGTTTGGGCACAGATACGCAGTATTTT
TRBV19,TRBD2,TRBJ2-1,-,CASSEGTGGEQFF,TGTGCCAGTAGCGAGGGGACGGGAGGTGAGCAGTTCTTC
TRBV4-3,TRBD1,TRBJ2-7,-,CASSQDWGQGYEQYF,TGCGCCAGCAGCCAAGACTGGGGACAGGGGTACGAGCAGTACTTC
TRBV5-4,-,TRBJ1-2,-,CASSRGLGEGNYGYTF,TGTGCCAGCAGCCGGGGTTTGGGAGAAGGAAACTATGGCTACACCTTC
TRBV5-5,-,TRBJ1-1,-,CASSRGVLNTEAFF,TGTGCCAGCAGCAGAGGAGTTTTGAACACTGAAGCTTTCTTT
TRBV10-3,TRBD1,TRBJ2-5,-,CAISESETGQTGETQYF,TGTGCCATCAGTGAGTCGGAGACAGGGCAGACGGGAGAGACCCAGTACTTC
TRBV6-1,-,TRBJ1-1,-,CASSLGTGGNTEAFF,TGTGCCAGCAGCCTCGGGACGGGGGGGAACACTGAAGCTTTCTTT
TRBV6-6,TRBD2,TRBJ2-2,few,CASEVAGGPRELFF,TGTGCCAGCGAGGTAGCGGGGGGGCCCAGGGAGCTGTTTTTT
TRBV6-6,TRBD1,TRBJ1-1,-,CASREQGMNTEAFF,TGTGCCAGCAGGGAACAGGGGATGAACACTGAAGCTTTCTTT
TRBV5-7,TRBD1,TRBJ2-7,-,CASSRGDLKSDRESLEQYF,TGTGCCAGCAGCCGAGGCGACCTAAAAAGCGACAGGGAATCCCTCGAGCAGTACTTC
TRBV11-2,-,TRBJ1-6,-,CASSLERTYNSPLHF,TGTGCCAGCAGCTTAGAGCGGACCTATAATTCACCCCTCCACTTT
TRBV24-1,-,TRBJ1-2,once,CATRSEGFSGYTF,TGTGCCACCAGATCGGAGGGGTTTAGTGGCTACACCTTC
TRBV11-3,TRBD2,TRBJ2-1,-,CASSLVTSGGGEQFF,TGTGCCAGCAGCTTAGTCACTAGCGGGGGGGGTGAGCAGTTCTTC
TRBV3-1/TRBV3-2,TRBD1,TRBJ2-4,-,CASKGRQGRKAKNIQYF,TGTGCCAGCAAGGGGCGACAGGGACGAAAGGCCAAAAACATTCAGTACTTC
TRBV5-5,-,TRBJ1-2,-,CASSLVVHRTGGYTF,TGTGCCAGCAGCTTGGTAGTTCACCGGACTGGGGGCTACACCTTC
TRBV29-1,TRBD1,TRBJ1-2,-,CSAEDRVKGYTF,TGCAGCGCTGAGGACAGGGTCAAGGGCTACACCTTC
TRBV19,TRBD2,TRBJ2-7,-,CASSLRPSGRITYEQYF,TGTGCCAGTAGTCTCCGCCCTAGCGGGAGGATCACCTACGAGCAGTACTTC
TRBV6-5,-,TRBJ1-2,-,CASSPRGGARGYTF,TGTGCCAGCAGTCCCCGTGGAGGGGCGCGAGGCTACACCTTC
TRBV10-3,TRBD2,TRBJ2-5,once,CAIRGSGGAQETQYF,TGTGCCATCAGGGGTAGCGGGGGGGCTCAAGAGACCCAGTACTTC
TRBV7-2,-,TRBJ2-1,once,CASSVTGNEQFF,TGTGCCAGCAGCGTAACAGGCAATGAGCAGTTCTTC
TRBV6-1,-,TRBJ1-5,-,CASSERGWSSNQPQHF,TGTGCCAGCAGTGAAAGGGGTTGGAGTAGCAATCAGCCCCAGCATTTT
TRBV6-5,-,TRBJ1-2,-,CASSYDFVEAAYGYTF,TGTGCCAGCAGTTACGATTTTGTCGAAGCGGCCTATGGCTACACCTTC
TRBV6-5,-,TRBJ1-2,-,CASSYRQVTSYGYTF,TGTGCCAGCAGTTACCGACAGGTTACCTCCTATGGCTACACCTTC
TRBV18,TRBD1,TRBJ1-1,-,CASSAATGSLNTEAFF,TGTGCCAGCTCAGCCGCGACAGGGAGCCTGAACACTGAAGCTTTCTTT
TRBV27,-,TRBJ1-3,once,CASSLTGAFFNTIYF,TGTGCCAGCAGTTTGACAGGCGCTTTTTTCAACACCATATATTTT
TRBV29-1,-,TRBJ2-7,-,CSVEVPNEQYF,TGCAGCGTTGAAGTCCCAAACGAGCAGTACTTC